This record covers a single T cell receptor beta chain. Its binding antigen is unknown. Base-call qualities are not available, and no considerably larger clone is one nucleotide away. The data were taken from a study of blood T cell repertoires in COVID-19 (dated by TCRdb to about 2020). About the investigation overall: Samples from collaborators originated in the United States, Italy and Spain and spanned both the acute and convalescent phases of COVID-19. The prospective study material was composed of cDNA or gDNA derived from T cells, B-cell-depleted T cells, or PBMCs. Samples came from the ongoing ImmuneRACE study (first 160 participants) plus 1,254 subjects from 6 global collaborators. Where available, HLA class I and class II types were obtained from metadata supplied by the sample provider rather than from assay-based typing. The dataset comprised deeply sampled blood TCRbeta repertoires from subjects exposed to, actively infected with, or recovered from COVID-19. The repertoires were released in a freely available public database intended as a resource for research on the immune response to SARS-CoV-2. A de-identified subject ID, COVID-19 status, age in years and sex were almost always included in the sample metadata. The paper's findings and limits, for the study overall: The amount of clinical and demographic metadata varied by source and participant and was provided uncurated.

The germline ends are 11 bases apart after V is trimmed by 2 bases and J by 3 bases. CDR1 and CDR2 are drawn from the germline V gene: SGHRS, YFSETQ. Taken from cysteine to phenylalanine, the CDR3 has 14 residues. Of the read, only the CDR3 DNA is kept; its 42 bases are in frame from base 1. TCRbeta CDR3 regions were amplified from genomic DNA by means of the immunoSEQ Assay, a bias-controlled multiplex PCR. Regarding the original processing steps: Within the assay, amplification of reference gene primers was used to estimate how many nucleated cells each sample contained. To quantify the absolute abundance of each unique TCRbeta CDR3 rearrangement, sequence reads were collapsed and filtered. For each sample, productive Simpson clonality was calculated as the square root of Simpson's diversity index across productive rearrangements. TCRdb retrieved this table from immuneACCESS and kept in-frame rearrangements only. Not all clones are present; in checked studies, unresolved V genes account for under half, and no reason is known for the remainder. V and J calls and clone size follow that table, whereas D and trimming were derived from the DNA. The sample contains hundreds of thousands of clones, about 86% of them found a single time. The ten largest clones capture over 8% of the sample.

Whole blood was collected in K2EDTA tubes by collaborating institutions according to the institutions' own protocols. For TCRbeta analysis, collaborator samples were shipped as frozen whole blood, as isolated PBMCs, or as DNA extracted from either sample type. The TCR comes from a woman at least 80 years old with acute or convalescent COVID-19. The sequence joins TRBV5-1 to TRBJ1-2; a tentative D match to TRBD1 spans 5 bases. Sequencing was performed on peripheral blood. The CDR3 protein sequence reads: CASSFDSTDYGYTF. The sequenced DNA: TGCGCCAGCAGCTTTGACAGTACCGACTATGGCTACACCTTC.